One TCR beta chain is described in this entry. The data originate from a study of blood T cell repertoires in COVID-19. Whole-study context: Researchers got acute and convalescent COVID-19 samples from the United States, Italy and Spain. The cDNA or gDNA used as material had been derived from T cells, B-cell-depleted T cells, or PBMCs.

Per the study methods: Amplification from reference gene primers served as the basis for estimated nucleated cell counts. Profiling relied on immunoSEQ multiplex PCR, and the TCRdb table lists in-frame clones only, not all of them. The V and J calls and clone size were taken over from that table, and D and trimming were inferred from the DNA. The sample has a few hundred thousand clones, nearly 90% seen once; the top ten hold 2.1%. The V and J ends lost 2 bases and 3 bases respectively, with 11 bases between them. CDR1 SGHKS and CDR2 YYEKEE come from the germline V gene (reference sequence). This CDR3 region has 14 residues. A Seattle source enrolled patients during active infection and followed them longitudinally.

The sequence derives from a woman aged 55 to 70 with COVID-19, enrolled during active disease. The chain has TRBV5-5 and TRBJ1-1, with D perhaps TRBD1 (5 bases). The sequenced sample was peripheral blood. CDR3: CASSFRRGDTEAFF. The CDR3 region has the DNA TGTGCCAGCAGCTTCCGGCGGGGCGACACTGAAGCTTTCTTT.